The T cell receptor beta chain described here comes from a study of post-analysis software for immune sequencing data. The overall study: Relapsing-remitting, secondary progressive and progressive-relapsing forms of multiple sclerosis all featured among disease courses. Study outcomes and limitations: Comparison of patients with controls showed a handful of TRBV segments more frequent in patients, TRBV5-6, TRBV5-1 and TRBV20-1 among them. The normalized Chao1 diversity of multiple sclerosis patients was significantly lower than that of controls. Samples from one preparation batch, clustered by F measure, grouped strongly together.

The library was made from cDNA and included unique molecular identifiers. Approximately 500,000 cDNA molecules were obtained per 1 to 10 million input T cells. TCRdb called the PCR reads again in MiXCR, with one record for every CDR3 protein. The table records approximately 660,000 distinct CDR3 sequences, 59% of them present only once. As for this clonotype: Its specificity is not known.

With V trimmed by 6 bases and J by 4 bases, 6 bases remained unmatched. This CDR3 is built from 14 residues. Sequences were obtained from blood. This TCR came from a girl aged 2-15 years with multiple sclerosis. The V gene is TRBV12-3 or TRBV12-4, the J gene TRBJ2-5; 9 bases are shared with TRBD2. The CDR3 here is CASRGTSMRETQYF. DNA of the CDR3: TGTGCCAGCAGGGGGACTAGCATGCGAGAGACCCAGTACTTC.